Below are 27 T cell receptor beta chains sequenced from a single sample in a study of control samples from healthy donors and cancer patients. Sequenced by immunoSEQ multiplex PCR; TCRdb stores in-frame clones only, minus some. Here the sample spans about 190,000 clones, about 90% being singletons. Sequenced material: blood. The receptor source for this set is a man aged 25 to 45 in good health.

The CDR3 coding sequence is TGTGCCAGCAGCCGACGGACTAGTGAGGACACCGGGGAGCTGTTTTTT. This encodes CASSRRTSEDTGELFF. This chain uses TRBV4-2 with TRBJ2-2, with 7 nucleotides matching TRBD2. Trimming removed 4 bases from V and 3 bases from J; junction bases left unmatched: 8. CDR1 and CDR2 (germline): LGHNA, YNFKEQ. This CDR3 has 16 residues.

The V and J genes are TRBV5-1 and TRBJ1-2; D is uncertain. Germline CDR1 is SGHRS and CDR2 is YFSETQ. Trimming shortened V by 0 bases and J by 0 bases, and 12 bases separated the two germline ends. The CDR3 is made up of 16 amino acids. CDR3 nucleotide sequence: TGCGCCAGCAGCTTGGGGGCGGGGAGCGCTAACTATGGCTACACCTTC. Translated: CASSLGAGSANYGYTF.

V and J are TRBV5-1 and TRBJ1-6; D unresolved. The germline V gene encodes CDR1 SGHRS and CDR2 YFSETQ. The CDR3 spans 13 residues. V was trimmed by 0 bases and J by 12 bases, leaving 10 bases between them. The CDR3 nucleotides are TGCGCCAGCAGCTTGGGCCACCAAGGACCCCTCCACTTT. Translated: CASSLGHQGPLHF.

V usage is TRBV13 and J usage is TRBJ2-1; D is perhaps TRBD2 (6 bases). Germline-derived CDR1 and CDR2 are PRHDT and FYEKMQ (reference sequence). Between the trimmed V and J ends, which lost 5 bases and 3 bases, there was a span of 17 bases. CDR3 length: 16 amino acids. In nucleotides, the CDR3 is TGTGCCAGCAGCCCCCGAGACAGCGGGTACTACAATGAGCAGTTCTTC. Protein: CASSPRDSGYYNEQFF.

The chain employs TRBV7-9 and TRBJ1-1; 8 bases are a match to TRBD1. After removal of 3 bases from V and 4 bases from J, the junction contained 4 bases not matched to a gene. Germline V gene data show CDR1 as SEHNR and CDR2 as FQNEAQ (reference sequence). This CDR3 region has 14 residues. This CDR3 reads CASSFTTGATEAFF. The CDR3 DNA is TGTGCCAGCAGCTTTACGACAGGGGCCACTGAAGCTTTCTTT.

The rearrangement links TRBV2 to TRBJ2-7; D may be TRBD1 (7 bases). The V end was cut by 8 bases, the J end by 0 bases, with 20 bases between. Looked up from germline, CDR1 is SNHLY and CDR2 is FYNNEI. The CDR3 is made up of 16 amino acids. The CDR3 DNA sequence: TGTGCCAGCCAGGGGGAAGTAGGGGGGAGCTCCTACGAGCAGTACTTC. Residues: CASQGEVGGSSYEQYF.

In DNA, the CDR3 is TGTGCCAGCAACCCCCTGGGGGATTCCTCACCCCTCCACTTT. It yields the protein CASNPLGDSSPLHF. The rearrangement links TRBV5-6 to TRBJ1-6; D is possibly TRBD1 (5 bases). The ends were cut back, 6 bases at V and 10 bases at J, with 17 bases in the middle. This CDR3 region has 14 residues. The germline V gene encodes CDR1 SGHDT and CDR2 YYEEEE.

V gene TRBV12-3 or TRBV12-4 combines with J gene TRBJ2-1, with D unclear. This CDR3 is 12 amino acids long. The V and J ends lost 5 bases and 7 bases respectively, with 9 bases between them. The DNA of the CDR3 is TGTGCCAGCAGTCTTCCGATGAATGAGCAGTTCTTC. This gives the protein CASSLPMNEQFF.

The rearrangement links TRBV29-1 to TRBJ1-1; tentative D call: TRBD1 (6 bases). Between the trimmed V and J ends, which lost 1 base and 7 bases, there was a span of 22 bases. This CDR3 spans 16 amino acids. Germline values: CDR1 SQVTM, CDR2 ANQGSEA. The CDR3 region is CSVEGQGLSTMFEAFF. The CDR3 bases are TGCAGCGTTGAAGGCCAGGGGCTTTCGACCATGTTTGAAGCTTTCTTT.

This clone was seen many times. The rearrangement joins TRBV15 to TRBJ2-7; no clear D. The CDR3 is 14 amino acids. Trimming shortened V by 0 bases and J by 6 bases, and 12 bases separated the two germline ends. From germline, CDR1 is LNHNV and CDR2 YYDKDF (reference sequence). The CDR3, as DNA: TGTGCCACCAGCAGAGAGGCAGAGCCGGCCGAGCAGTACTTC. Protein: CATSREAEPAEQYF.

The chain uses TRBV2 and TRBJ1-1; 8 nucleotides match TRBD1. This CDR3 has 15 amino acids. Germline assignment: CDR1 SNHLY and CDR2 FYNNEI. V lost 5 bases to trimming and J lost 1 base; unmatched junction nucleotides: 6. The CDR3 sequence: CASSPRDRSNTEAFF. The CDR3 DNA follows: TGTGCCAGCAGTCCTCGGGACAGGTCGAACACTGAAGCTTTCTTT.

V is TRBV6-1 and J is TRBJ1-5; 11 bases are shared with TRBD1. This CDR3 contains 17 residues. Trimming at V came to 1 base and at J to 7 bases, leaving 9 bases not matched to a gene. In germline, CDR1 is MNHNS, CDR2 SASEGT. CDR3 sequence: CASSEGTGGVGWQPQHF. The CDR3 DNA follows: TGTGCCAGCAGTGAAGGGACAGGGGGCGTGGGTTGGCAGCCCCAGCATTTT.

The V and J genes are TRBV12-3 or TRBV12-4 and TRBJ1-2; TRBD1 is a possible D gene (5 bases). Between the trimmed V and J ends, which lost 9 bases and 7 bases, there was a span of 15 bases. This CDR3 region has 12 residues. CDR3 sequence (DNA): TGTGCCAGTCCTCCCAGGGAACCTGGCTACACCTTC. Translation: CASPPREPGYTF.

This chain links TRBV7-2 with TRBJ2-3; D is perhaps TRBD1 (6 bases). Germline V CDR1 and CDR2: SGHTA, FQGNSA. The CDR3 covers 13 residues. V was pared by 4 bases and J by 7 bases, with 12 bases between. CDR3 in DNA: TGTGCCAGCAGCTACCGGGACAAAAATACGCAGTATTTT. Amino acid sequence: CASSYRDKNTQYF.

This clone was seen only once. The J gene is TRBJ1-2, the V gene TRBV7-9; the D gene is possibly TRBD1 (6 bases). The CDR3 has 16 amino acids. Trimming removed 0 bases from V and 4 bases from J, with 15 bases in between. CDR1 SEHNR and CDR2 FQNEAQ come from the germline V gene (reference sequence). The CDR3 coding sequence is TGTGCCAGCAGCTTAGCGGTAGAGGCAGGGGCCTATGGCTACACCTTC. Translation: CASSLAVEAGAYGYTF.

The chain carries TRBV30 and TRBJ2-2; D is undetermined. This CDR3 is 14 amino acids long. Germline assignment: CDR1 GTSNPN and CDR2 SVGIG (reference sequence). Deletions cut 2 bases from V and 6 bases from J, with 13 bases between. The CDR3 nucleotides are TGTGCCTGGAGTCTTCCGCCCGGGTCCGGGGAGCTGTTTTTT. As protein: CAWSLPPGSGELFF. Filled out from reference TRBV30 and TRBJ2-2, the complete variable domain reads SQTIHQWPATLVQPVGSPLSLECTVEGTSNPNLYWYRQAAGRGLQLLFYSVGIGQISSEVPQNLSASRPQDRQFILSSKKLLLSDSGFYLCAWSLPPGSGELFFGEGSRLTVL.

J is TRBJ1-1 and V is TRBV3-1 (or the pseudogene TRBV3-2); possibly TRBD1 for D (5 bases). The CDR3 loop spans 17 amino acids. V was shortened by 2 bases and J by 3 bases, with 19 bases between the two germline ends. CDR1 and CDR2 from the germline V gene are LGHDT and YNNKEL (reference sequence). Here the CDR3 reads CASSQTPRGSWHTEAFF. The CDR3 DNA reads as TGTGCCAGCAGCCAAACCCCACGGGGGTCCTGGCACACTGAAGCTTTCTTT.

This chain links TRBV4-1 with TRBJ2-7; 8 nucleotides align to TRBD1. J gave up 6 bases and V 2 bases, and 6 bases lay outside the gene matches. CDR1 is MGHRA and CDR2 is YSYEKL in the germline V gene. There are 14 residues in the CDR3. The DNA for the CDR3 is TGCGCCAGCAGCCAACCAGGGGGCTCGCTCGAGCAGTACTTC. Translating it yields CASSQPGGSLEQYF.

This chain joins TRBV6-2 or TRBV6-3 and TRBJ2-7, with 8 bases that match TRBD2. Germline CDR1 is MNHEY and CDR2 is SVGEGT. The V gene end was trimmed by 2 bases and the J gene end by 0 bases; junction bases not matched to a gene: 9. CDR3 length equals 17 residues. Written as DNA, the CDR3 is TGTGCCAGCAGTTACCCAGCGGGGGAATCAGGCTCCTACGAGCAGTACTTC. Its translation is CASSYPAGESGSYEQYF.

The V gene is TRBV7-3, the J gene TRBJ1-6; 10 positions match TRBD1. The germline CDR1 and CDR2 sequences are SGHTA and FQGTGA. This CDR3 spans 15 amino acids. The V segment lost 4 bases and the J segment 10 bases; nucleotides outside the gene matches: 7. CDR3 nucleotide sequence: TGTGCCAGCAGCTCCCGGACAGGGGGAGAATCACCCCTCCACTTT. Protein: CASSSRTGGESPLHF. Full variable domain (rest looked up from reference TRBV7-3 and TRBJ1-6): GAGVSQTPSNKVTEKGKYVELRCDPISGHTALYWYRQSLGQGPEFLIYFQGTGAADDSGLPNDRFFAVRPEGSVSTLKIQRTERGDSAVYLCASSSRTGGESPLHFGNGTRLTVT.

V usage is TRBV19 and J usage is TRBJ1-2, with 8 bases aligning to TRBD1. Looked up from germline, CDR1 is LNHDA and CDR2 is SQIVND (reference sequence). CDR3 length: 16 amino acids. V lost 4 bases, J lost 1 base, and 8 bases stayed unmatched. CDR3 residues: CASSKSRGLGNYGYTF. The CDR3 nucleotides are TGTGCCAGTAGTAAATCCAGGGGGCTGGGTAACTATGGCTACACCTTC.

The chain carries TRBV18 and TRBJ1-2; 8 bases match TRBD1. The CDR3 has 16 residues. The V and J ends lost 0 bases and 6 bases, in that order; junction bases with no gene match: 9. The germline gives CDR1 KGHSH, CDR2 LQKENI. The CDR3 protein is CASSPPSPDRGDGYTF. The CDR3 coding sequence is TGTGCCAGCTCACCACCTAGCCCCGACAGGGGCGATGGCTACACCTTC.

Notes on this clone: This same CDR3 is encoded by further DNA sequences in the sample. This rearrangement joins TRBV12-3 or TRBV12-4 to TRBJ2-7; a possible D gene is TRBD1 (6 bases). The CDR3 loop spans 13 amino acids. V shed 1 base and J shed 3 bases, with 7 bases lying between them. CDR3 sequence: CASSLVGGYEQYF. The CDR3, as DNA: TGTGCCAGCAGTTTAGTAGGGGGCTACGAGCAGTACTTC.

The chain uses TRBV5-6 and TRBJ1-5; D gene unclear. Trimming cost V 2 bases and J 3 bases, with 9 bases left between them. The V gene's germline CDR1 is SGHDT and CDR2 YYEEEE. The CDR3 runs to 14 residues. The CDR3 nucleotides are TGTGCCAGCAGCTTCTACAGAAACAATCAGCCCCAGCATTTT. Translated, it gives CASSFYRNNQPQHF.

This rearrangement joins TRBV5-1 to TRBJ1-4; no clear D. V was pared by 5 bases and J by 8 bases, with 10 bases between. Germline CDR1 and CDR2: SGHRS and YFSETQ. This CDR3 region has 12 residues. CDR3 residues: CASRLSGEKLFF. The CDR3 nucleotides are TGCGCCAGCAGATTATCTGGGGAAAAACTGTTTTTT.

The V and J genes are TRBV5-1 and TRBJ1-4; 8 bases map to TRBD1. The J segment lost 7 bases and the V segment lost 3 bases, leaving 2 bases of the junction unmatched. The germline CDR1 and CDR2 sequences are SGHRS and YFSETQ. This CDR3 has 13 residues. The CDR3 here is CASSSGTGEKLFF. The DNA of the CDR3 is TGCGCCAGCAGCTCGGGGACAGGTGAAAAACTGTTTTTT.

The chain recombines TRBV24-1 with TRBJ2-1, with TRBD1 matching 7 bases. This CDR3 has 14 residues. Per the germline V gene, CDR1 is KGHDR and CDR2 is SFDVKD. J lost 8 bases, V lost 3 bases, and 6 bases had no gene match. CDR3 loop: CATSDTDRVDEQFF. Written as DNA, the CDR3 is TGTGCCACCAGTGATACCGACAGGGTCGATGAGCAGTTCTTC.